The 13 T cell receptor beta chains given below trace back to one sample, sequenced in a study of human T cells and chemical hapten exposure. TCRdb re-analysed the RACE reads in MiXCR, keeping a single row per CDR3 protein. This table holds 140,000 or so distinct CDR3 sequences, about 12% found once. Time point indicated: patch test 2, 6 weeks after DPC sensitization. Treatment here: therapeutic diphenylcyclopropenone sensitization with weekly scalp DPC. The source material was whole blood, sampled in connection with sensitization to the hapten diphenylcyclopropenone (DPC). Every receptor here comes from a woman aged 45 to 65 with alopecia areata. Some clones in this sample may be carry-over from other donors' samples.

The gene calls are TRBV6-1 and TRBJ2-7; 8 nucleotides line up with TRBD1. There are 13 residues in the CDR3. The V gene's germline CDR1 is MNHNS and CDR2 SASEGT. Trimming cost V 9 bases and J 5 bases; bases outside gene matches: 9. This CDR3 is CASSGGASHEQYF. The CDR3 DNA reads TGTGCCAGTTCAGGGGGCGCGTCCCACGAGCAGTACTTC.

This clonotype was counted only a few times. V is TRBV14 and J is TRBJ2-2; D unclear. Germline CDR1 reads SGHDN; CDR2 reads FVKESK. The V and J ends lost 4 bases and 7 bases respectively, with 10 bases between them. The CDR3 is 13 residues long. This chain's CDR3 is CASSLPVGGELFF. CDR3 DNA sequence: TGTGCCAGCAGCCTACCAGTAGGCGGGGAGCTGTTTTTT.

This clonotype was seen a few times. V gene TRBV18 combines with J gene TRBJ2-1; D perhaps matches TRBD2 (5 bases). Trimming removed 3 bases at V and 10 bases at J, with 16 bases between. The CDR3 is 14 residues long. Looked up from germline, CDR1 is KGHSH and CDR2 is LQKENI. This CDR3 reads CASSPLESAGEQFF. CDR3 coding DNA: TGTGCCAGCTCACCCCTGGAGTCCGCGGGCGAGCAGTTCTTC.

The chain joins TRBV11-2 to TRBJ2-7; D is uncertain. The V gene's germline CDR1 is SGHAT and CDR2 FQNNGV. V lost 5 bases, J lost 9 bases, and 17 bases lay in between. The CDR3 sequence is 13 residues long. The CDR3 region has the DNA TGTGCCAGCAGCCAGCTTGACGGTCTCGGGCAGTACTTC. It translates to CASSQLDGLGQYF.

There are a few counts of this clonotype. At one end the junction does not follow the germline gene, possibly because of a read error. The rearrangement links TRBV24-1 to TRBJ1-1; D might be TRBD1 (5 bases). CDR3 size: 13 residues. The germline gives CDR1 KGHDR, CDR2 SFDVKD. The CDR3 here is CATSDPPDGTFSF. CDR3 nucleotide sequence: TGTGCCACCAGTGACCCCCCGGATGGGACCTTTTCATTT.

The chain carries TRBV20-1 and TRBJ2-5; possibly TRBD1 for D (6 bases). This CDR3 has 16 amino acids. V was clipped by 5 bases and J by 1 base, with 20 bases between them. Per germline, CDR1 DFQATT and CDR2 SNEGSKA (reference sequence). The CDR3 DNA is TGCAGTGCTCGATCTTCTTCGGGACACCTCCAAGAGACCCAGTACTTC. This gives the protein CSARSSSGHLQETQYF.

This clonotype came up many times. The V call is TRBV29-1, the J call TRBJ2-4, with D unclear. Per the germline V gene, CDR1 is SQVTM and CDR2 is ANQGSEA. The CDR3 loop spans 13 amino acids. Trimming removed 3 bases at V and 0 bases at J, with 6 bases between. The CDR3 spells CSVEPGAKNIQYF. For the CDR3, the DNA is TGCAGCGTTGAGCCCGGAGCCAAAAACATTCAGTACTTC.

V and J are TRBV6-1 and TRBJ2-7; 9 nucleotides align to TRBD1. V dropped 7 bases and J dropped 6; count of bases not matched to a gene: 7. This CDR3 has 13 residues. The germline gives CDR1 MNHNS, CDR2 SASEGT. The CDR3 loop reads CASKRTGVSEQYF. The CDR3 region has the DNA TGTGCCAGCAAGAGGACAGGGGTCTCCGAGCAGTACTTC.

The table lists this clonotype with a few counts. This rearrangement joins TRBV2 to TRBJ1-1, with D uncertain. This CDR3 has 15 amino acids. Germline V gene lookup returns CDR1 SNHLY and CDR2 FYNNEI. V lost 6 bases to trimming and J lost 6 bases, with 20 bases between them. The CDR3 bases are TGTGCCAGCAGGGAAACTCAGGTGGTGGTAGCTGAAGCTTTCTTT. Amino acids: CASRETQVVVAEAFF.

V usage is TRBV6-1 and J usage is TRBJ2-7; D is perhaps TRBD1 or TRBD2 (5 bases each). Trimming stripped 4 bases from V and 0 bases from J, with 10 bases between. The CDR3 loop spans 14 amino acids. Germline assignment: CDR1 MNHNS and CDR2 SASEGT. This CDR3 is CASSARDGSYEQYF. For the CDR3, the DNA is TGTGCCAGCAGTGCCCGGGACGGCTCCTACGAGCAGTACTTC.

This chain links TRBV12-3 or TRBV12-4 with TRBJ2-2, with TRBD1 matching 10 bases. The trim removed 6 bases at V and 9 bases at J, leaving 7 bases unmatched. CDR3 length: 14 amino acids. The CDR3 DNA is TGTGCCAGCAGCCCTGGACAGGGGGGACGGGAGCTGTTTTTT. This translates into CASSPGQGGRELFF.

At least ten counts were recorded for this clonotype. The chain links TRBV7-6 to TRBJ1-1; tentative D call: TRBD1 (5 bases). In germline, CDR1 is SGHVS, CDR2 FNYEAQ. The CDR3 spans 13 residues. Trimming pared 4 bases from V and 10 bases from J, leaving 16 bases between. CDR3 loop: CASSWGGSEIAFF. The CDR3 bases are TGTGCCAGCAGCTGGGGGGGATCTGAGATAGCTTTCTTT.

This clonotype showed up many times. J is TRBJ2-6 and V is TRBV6-5; D possibly uses TRBD1 or TRBD2 (5 bases each). CDR3 size: 12 residues. CDR1 is MNHEY and CDR2 is SVGAGI in the germline V gene. Trimming removed 2 bases from V and 12 bases from J, with 8 bases in between. CDR3 nucleotide sequence: TGTGCCAGCAGTTACGGGGCGGGCGTCCTGACTTTC. Amino acid sequence: CASSYGAGVLTF.